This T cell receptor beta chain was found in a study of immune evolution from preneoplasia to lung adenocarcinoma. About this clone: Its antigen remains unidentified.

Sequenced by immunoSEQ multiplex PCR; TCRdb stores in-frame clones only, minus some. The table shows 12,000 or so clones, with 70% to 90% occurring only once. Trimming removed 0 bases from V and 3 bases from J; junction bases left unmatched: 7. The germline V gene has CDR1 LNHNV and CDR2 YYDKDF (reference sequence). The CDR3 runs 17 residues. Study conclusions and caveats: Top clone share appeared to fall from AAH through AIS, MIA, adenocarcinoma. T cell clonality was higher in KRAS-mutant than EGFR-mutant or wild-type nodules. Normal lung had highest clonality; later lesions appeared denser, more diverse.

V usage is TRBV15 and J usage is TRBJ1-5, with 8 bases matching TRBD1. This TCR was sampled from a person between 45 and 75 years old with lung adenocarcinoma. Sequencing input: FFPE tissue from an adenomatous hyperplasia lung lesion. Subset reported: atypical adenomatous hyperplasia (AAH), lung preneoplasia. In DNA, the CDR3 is TGTGCCACCAGCAGAGATCGCAGGGGGCCGGTCAATCAGCCCCAGCATTTT. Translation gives CATSRDRRGPVNQPQHF.